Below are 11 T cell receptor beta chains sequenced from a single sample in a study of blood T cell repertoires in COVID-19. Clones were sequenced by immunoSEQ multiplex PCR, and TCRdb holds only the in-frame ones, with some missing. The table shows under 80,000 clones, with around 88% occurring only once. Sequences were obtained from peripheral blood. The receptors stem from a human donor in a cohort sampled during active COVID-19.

The DNA of the CDR3 is TGTGCCAGCAGAGGGGGACGCAATCAGCCCCAGCATTTT. Translating it yields CASRGGRNQPQHF. This chain joins TRBV28 and TRBJ1-5, with D possibly TRBD1 on 6 matching bases. V was pared by 6 bases and J by 2 bases, with 8 bases between. The CDR3 loop spans 13 amino acids. Germline V gene data show CDR1 as MDHEN and CDR2 as SYDVKM.

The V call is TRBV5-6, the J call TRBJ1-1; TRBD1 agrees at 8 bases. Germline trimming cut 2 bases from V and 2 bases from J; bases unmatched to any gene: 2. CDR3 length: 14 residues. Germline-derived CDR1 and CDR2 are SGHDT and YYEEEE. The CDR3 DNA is TGTGCCAGCAGCTTCGGACAGGGAAACACTGAAGCTTTCTTT. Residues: CASSFGQGNTEAFF.

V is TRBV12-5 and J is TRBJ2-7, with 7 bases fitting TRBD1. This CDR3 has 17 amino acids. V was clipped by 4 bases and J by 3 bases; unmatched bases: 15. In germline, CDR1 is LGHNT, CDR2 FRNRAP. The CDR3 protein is CASGSLPRRGFYYEQYF. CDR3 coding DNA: TGTGCTAGTGGTTCCCTACCCCGCAGGGGGTTCTACTACGAGCAGTACTTC.

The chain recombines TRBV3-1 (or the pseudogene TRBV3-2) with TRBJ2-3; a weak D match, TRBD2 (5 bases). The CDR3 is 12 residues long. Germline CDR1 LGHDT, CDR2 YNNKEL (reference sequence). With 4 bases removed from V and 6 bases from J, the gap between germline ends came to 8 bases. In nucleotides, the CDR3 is TGTGCCAGCAGCCCCGGGATCGATACGCAGTATTTT. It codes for CASSPGIDTQYF.

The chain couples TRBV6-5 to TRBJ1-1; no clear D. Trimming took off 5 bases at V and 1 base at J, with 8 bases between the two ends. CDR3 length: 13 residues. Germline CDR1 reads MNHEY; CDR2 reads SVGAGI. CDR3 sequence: CASSSNWNTEAFF. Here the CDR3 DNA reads TGTGCCAGCAGTAGTAACTGGAACACTGAAGCTTTCTTT.

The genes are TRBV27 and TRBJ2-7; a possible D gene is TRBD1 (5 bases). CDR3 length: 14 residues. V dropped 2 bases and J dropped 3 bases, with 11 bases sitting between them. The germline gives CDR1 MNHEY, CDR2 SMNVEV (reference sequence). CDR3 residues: CASSLRGQFYEQYF. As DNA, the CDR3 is TGTGCCAGCAGTTTAAGGGGTCAGTTCTACGAGCAGTACTTC.

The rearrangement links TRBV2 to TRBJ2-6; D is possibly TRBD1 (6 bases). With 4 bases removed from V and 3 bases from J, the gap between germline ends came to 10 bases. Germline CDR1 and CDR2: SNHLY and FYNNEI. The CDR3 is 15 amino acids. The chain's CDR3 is CASSVQGIGANVLTF. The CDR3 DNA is TGTGCCAGCAGTGTACAGGGTATTGGGGCCAACGTCCTGACTTTC.

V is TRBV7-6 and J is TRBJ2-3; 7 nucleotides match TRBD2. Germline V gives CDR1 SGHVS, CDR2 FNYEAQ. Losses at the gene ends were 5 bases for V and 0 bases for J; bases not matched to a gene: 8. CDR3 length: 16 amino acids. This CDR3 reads CASSPGLGGSTDTQYF. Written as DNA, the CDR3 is TGTGCCAGCAGCCCCGGACTAGGAGGAAGCACAGATACGCAGTATTTT.

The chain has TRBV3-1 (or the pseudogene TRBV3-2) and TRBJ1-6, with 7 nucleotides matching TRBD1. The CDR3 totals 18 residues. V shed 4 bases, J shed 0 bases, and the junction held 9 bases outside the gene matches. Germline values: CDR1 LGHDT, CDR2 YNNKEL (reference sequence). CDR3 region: CASSRTRQGSSYNSPLHF. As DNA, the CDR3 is TGTGCCAGCAGCCGCACGAGACAGGGTAGCTCCTATAATTCACCCCTCCACTTT.

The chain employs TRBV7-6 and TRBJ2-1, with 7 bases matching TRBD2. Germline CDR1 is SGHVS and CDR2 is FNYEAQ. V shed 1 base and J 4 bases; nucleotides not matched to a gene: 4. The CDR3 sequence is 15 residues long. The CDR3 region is CASSLDPGGYNEQFF. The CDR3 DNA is TGTGCCAGCAGCTTAGACCCGGGGGGATACAATGAGCAGTTCTTC. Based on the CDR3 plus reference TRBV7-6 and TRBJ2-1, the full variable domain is GAGVSQSPRYKVTKRGQDVALRCDPISGHVSLYWYRQALGQGPEFLTYFNYEAQQDKSGLPNDRFSAERPEGSISTLTIQRTEQRDSAMYRCASSLDPGGYNEQFFGPGTRLTVL.

The CDR3 DNA reads as TGTGCCAGCAGCTCCAACAGGGGCTGGGAGACCCAGTACTTC. Protein sequence: CASSSNRGWETQYF. This rearrangement joins TRBV5-4 to TRBJ2-5, with 7 bases lining up with TRBD1. CDR1 SGHNT and CDR2 YYREEE come from the germline V gene (reference sequence). V was pared by 3 bases and J by 5 bases, with 7 bases of the junction left unmatched. This CDR3 region has 14 residues.